These 10 T cell receptor beta chains originate from one sample sequenced in a study of shared clonotypes between healthy human individuals. Some clones are missing from TCRdb's copy, which holds only in-frame ones; the method was immunoSEQ multiplex PCR. In the table there are some 510,000 clones, roughly 78% of which are singletons. The sequencing input was PBMCs. All receptors derive from a woman aged 40 to 50 in good health. Some clones in this sample may be carry-over from other donors' samples.

The gene calls are TRBV7-2 and TRBJ1-2; D ambiguous. Per the germline V gene, CDR1 is SGHTA and CDR2 is FQGNSA. Trimming removed 3 bases from V and 7 bases from J, with 15 bases in between. The CDR3 totals 14 residues. The CDR3 DNA is TGTGCCAGCAGCTTTGATAAGTCTGTTGGTGGCTACACCTTC. Protein: CASSFDKSVGGYTF. The variable domain in full, with the rest retrieved from reference TRBV7-2 and TRBJ1-2, is GAGVSQSPSNKVTEKGKDVELRCDPISGHTALYWYRQSLGQGLEFLIYFQGNSAPDKSGLPSDRFSAERTGGSVSTLTIQRTQQEDSAVYLCASSFDKSVGGYTFGSGTRLTVV.

There are a few counts of this clone. This chain uses TRBV30 with TRBJ2-5, with 7 bases that match TRBD2. The germline CDR1 and CDR2 sequences are GTSNPN and SVGIG (reference sequence). This CDR3 region has 15 residues. V gave up 1 base and J gave up 1 base; unmatched junction bases: 6. Here the CDR3 reads CAWSAGTITQETQYF. The CDR3 nucleotides are TGTGCCTGGAGTGCCGGGACTATAACCCAAGAGACCCAGTACTTC.

With regard to this clone: Since a much larger clone is just one base distant, this may be a read error. This chain joins TRBV27 and TRBJ2-7, with 9 bases fitting TRBD2. The CDR3 covers 14 residues. Germline CDR1 MNHEY, CDR2 SMNVEV (reference sequence). With 6 bases clipped from V and 0 bases from J, the junction kept 3 bases outside the gene matches. In DNA form, the CDR3 reads TGTGCCAGCAGCCGGACTAGCGCCTCCTACGAGCAGTACTTC. Translated, it gives CASSRTSASYEQYF.

The chain employs TRBV5-1 and TRBJ1-1, with a tentative D call TRBD1 (6 bases). The germline CDR1 and CDR2 sequences are SGHRS and YFSETQ. Deletions cut 4 bases from V and 5 bases from J, with 15 bases between. The CDR3 covers 14 residues. The CDR3 loop reads CASSPTEGGTEAFF. DNA of the CDR3: TGCGCCAGCAGCCCGACAGAAGGGGGGACTGAAGCTTTCTTT.

V gene TRBV4-3 combines with J gene TRBJ2-7, with a weak D call TRBD2 (6 bases). Trimming stripped 0 bases from V and 0 bases from J, with 12 bases between. The CDR3 is 16 residues long. CDR1 and CDR2 (germline): LGHNA, YSLEER. The CDR3 region is CASSQEMAGSSYEQYF. DNA of the CDR3: TGCGCCAGCAGCCAAGAGATGGCGGGGAGCTCCTACGAGCAGTACTTC.

The rearrangement joins TRBV29-1 to TRBJ2-1; TRBD2 aligns across 11 bases. J was trimmed by 3 bases and V by 7 bases; bases with no gene match: 17. The CDR3 consists of 18 residues. From germline, CDR1 is SQVTM and CDR2 ANQGSEA. The CDR3 DNA reads TGCAGCGCCCCACCCGGCAAGACCGGGACTAGCGGCTACAATGAGCAGTTCTTC. This gives the protein CSAPPGKTGTSGYNEQFF.

The chain couples TRBV5-1 to TRBJ2-7, with D possibly matching TRBD1 (6 bases). Looked up from germline, CDR1 is SGHRS and CDR2 is YFSETQ. This CDR3 has 13 residues. V lost 3 bases and J 2 bases, leaving 9 bases between the germline ends. The CDR3: CASSSRTAYEQYF. The CDR3 DNA reads as TGCGCCAGCAGCTCGCGGACAGCCTACGAGCAGTACTTC.

The gene calls are TRBV18 and TRBJ1-3, with D hard to call. Trimming pared 4 bases from V and 0 bases from J, leaving 13 bases between. Germline V gene lookup returns CDR1 KGHSH and CDR2 LQKENI. The CDR3 sequence is 16 residues long. The CDR3 here is CASSLLPQSSGNTIYF. The DNA of the CDR3 is TGTGCCAGCTCACTCTTGCCCCAGAGCTCTGGAAACACCATATATTTT.

This clone showed up just a few times. J is TRBJ2-7 and V is TRBV28; the D is unclear. The V end lost 6 bases, the J end lost 0 bases, and 6 bases lay between the germline ends. The CDR3 sequence is 12 residues long. Germline loops: CDR1 MDHEN, CDR2 SYDVKM. This CDR3 reads CASSGVSYEQYF. In DNA form, the CDR3 reads TGTGCCAGCAGCGGCGTCTCCTACGAGCAGTACTTC.

The chain is built from TRBV5-1 and TRBJ2-1; 11 bases align to TRBD1. The CDR3 consists of 14 residues. V trimming: 4 bases; J trimming: 10 bases; junction bases outside the gene matches: 7. Germline loops: CDR1 SGHRS, CDR2 YFSETQ. CDR3: CASSDGTGGREQFF. The CDR3 nucleotides are TGCGCCAGCAGCGACGGGACAGGGGGTCGGGAGCAGTTCTTC.